The 17 T cell receptor beta chains below come from one sample, sequenced in a study of T-cell reconstitution after alpha-beta-depleted transplantation in children (dated by TCRdb to 2015 to 2016). Receptor libraries were prepared by PCR. The run used an Illumina HiSeq 2500. TCR libraries were prepared with molecular barcoding, using unique molecular identifiers to normalize TCRbeta repertoire quantification. In-frame beta chains were kept once TCRdb had trimmed the public reads at Q25 with fastp and called clones with MiXCR. Each CDR3 protein appears once, grouped with its most common genes and DNA. Counted in this sample were almost 500,000 distinct CDR3 sequences; about an eighth of them appeared once. The ten largest clonotypes hold about 6% of the sample. The source was PBMCs from the stem cell graft donor, collected from the stem cell graft. The receptors stem from a human donor who donated a stem cell graft to a child with combined immunodeficiency.

This sequence joins TRBV5-6 and TRBJ1-2; possible D gene TRBD1, 5 bases. CDR3 length: 13 residues. Trimming shortened V by 2 bases and J by 4 bases, and 9 bases separated the two germline ends. Germline CDR1 and CDR2: SGHDT and YYEEEE. In DNA, the CDR3 is TGTGCCAGCAGCTTCTGGGGCCCCTATGGCTACACCTTC. Translating it yields CASSFWGPYGYTF.

This sequence joins TRBV3-1 and TRBJ2-1, with D possibly being TRBD2 (5 bases). The germline V gene encodes CDR1 LGHDT and CDR2 YNNKEL (reference sequence). The CDR3 totals 17 residues. Trimming pared 0 bases from V and 0 bases from J, leaving 12 bases between. The CDR3 loop is CASSQDPPGSSYNEQFF. The CDR3 DNA reads TGTGCCAGCAGCCAAGATCCGCCGGGGAGCTCCTACAATGAGCAGTTCTTC.

This sequence joins TRBV25-1 and TRBJ1-6, with 11 bases that match TRBD1. CDR1 MGHDK and CDR2 SYGVNS come from the germline V gene. The CDR3 consists of 15 residues. The V gene end was trimmed by 6 bases and the J gene end by 9 bases; junction bases not matched to a gene: 7. For the CDR3, the DNA is TGTGCCAGCAGACCGGACAGGGGGCTCGTTTCACCCCTCCACTTT. As protein: CASRPDRGLVSPLHF.

The V call is TRBV30, the J call TRBJ2-3; TRBD1 aligns across 9 bases. Losses at the gene ends were 2 bases for V and 2 bases for J; bases not matched to a gene: 8. Germline V lookup: CDR1 GTSNPN, CDR2 SVGIG (reference sequence). The CDR3 runs to 16 residues. CDR3 residues: CAWSPDRGIHTDTQYF. CDR3 DNA sequence: TGTGCCTGGAGTCCAGACAGGGGGATACACACAGATACGCAGTATTTT.

The rearrangement links TRBV9 to TRBJ2-1; maybe TRBD2 (6 bases). The V end lost 0 bases, the J end lost 5 bases, and 12 bases lay between the germline ends. This CDR3 comprises 15 residues. The germline CDR1 and CDR2 sequences are SGDLS and YYNGEE. CDR3 protein: CASSVGLAMDNEQFF. In nucleotides, the CDR3 is TGTGCCAGCAGCGTAGGTCTAGCGATGGACAATGAGCAGTTCTTC.

This clonotype was detected a few times. The J gene is TRBJ1-2, the V gene TRBV29-1; TRBD1 might be the D (5 bases). The V gene lost 7 bases and the J gene lost 5 bases, with 14 bases spanning the gap. The CDR3 extends over 12 amino acids. Germline-derived CDR1 and CDR2 are SQVTM and ANQGSEA. The CDR3 here is CSADRVGYGYTF. CDR3 DNA sequence: TGCAGCGCCGACAGAGTCGGGTATGGCTACACCTTC. The entire variable domain, with the rest obtained from reference TRBV29-1 and TRBJ1-2, is as follows: SAVISQKPSRDICQRGTSLTIQCQVDSQVTMMFWYRQQPGQSLTLIATANQGSEATYESGFVIDKFPISRPNLTFSTLTVSNMSPEDSSIYLCSADRVGYGYTFGSGTRLTVV.

This clonotype has more than one count but fewer than ten. The gene calls are TRBV18 and TRBJ1-1, with a possible D match to TRBD1 (5 bases). The germline V gene encodes CDR1 KGHSH and CDR2 LQKENI. The ends were cut back, 3 bases at V and 6 bases at J, with 14 bases in the middle. The CDR3 sequence is 14 residues long. The CDR3 region is CASSPTTDPPEAFF. In DNA, the CDR3 is TGTGCCAGCTCACCTACGACAGATCCGCCTGAAGCTTTCTTT.

This clonotype has a count of ten or more. The chain joins TRBV25-1 to TRBJ2-1, with TRBD2 as a possible D gene (5 bases). V was trimmed by 4 bases and J by 0 bases, leaving 7 bases between them. CDR1 and CDR2 (germline): MGHDK, SYGVNS. The CDR3 has 14 residues. The CDR3 region has the DNA TGTGCCAGCAGTGTTACTAGCTCCTACAATGAGCAGTTCTTC. This gives the protein CASSVTSSYNEQFF. Filled out from reference TRBV25-1 and TRBJ2-1, the complete variable domain reads EADIYQTPRYLVIGTGKKITLECSQTMGHDKMYWYQQDPGMELHLIHYSYGVNSTEKGDLSSESTVSRIRTEHFPLTLESARPSHTSQYLCASSVTSSYNEQFFGPGTRLTVL.

The sample holds many counts of this clonotype. This sequence joins TRBV7-8 and TRBJ2-1, with D perhaps TRBD1 or TRBD2 (5 bases each). Germline-derived CDR1 and CDR2 are SGHVS and FQNEAQ. The length of the CDR3 is 19 residues. The ends were cut back, 5 bases at V and 10 bases at J, with 33 bases in the middle. The CDR3 sequence: CASSPQLGILGDASGEQFF. The CDR3 DNA reads TGTGCCAGCAGCCCCCAATTGGGAATTCTAGGGGACGCGTCTGGGGAGCAGTTCTTC.

This clonotype was observed a few times. The J gene is TRBJ1-1, the V gene TRBV2; 8 bases match TRBD1. The CDR3 is 14 residues long. Trimming cost V 6 bases and J 6 bases; bases outside gene matches: 9. In germline, CDR1 is SNHLY, CDR2 FYNNEI. The CDR3 DNA reads TGTGCCAGCAGCACATGGACAGGGAGTCCTGAAGCTTTCTTT. It translates to CASSTWTGSPEAFF.

This clonotype was seen at least ten times. The V and J genes are TRBV12-3 or TRBV12-4 and TRBJ2-5; 8 nucleotides line up with TRBD1. The CDR3 runs to 15 residues. V was clipped by 5 bases and J by 4 bases; unmatched bases: 9. For the CDR3, the DNA is TGTGCCAGCAGTGGTAACAGGGGGAGAGGAGAGACCCAGTACTTC. This codes for CASSGNRGRGETQYF.

This clonotype was detected many times. V usage is TRBV6-2 or TRBV6-3 and J usage is TRBJ2-1, with D tentatively TRBD2 (5 bases). This CDR3 spans 13 amino acids. Germline V gives CDR1 MNHEY, CDR2 SVGEGT. The V gene lost 3 bases and the J gene lost 10 bases, with 13 bases spanning the gap. CDR3 DNA: TGTGCCAGCAGTTATGGTAGGACGGGGGAGCAGTTCTTC. Translated, it gives CASSYGRTGEQFF.

The CDR3 DNA follows: TGCAGCGTGTCCGAGGGACAGGGGGGTGCAACTAATGAAAAACTGTTTTTT. Its translation: CSVSEGQGGATNEKLFF. The V and J genes are TRBV29-1 and TRBJ1-4; 11 nucleotides line up with TRBD1. The V gene end was trimmed by 6 bases and the J gene end by 0 bases; junction bases not matched to a gene: 9. The CDR3 covers 17 residues. Per germline, CDR1 SQVTM and CDR2 ANQGSEA.

The V gene is TRBV5-6, the J gene TRBJ2-7; no clear D gene. Germline V gives CDR1 SGHDT, CDR2 YYEEEE. Trimming removed 4 bases at V and 5 bases at J, with 13 bases between. The CDR3 runs 13 residues. DNA for the CDR3: TGTGCCAGCAGCAGATCCTACACGGACGAGCAGTACTTC. Translating gives CASSRSYTDEQYF.

This clonotype has a count of ten or more. CDR3 DNA: TGTGCCACCAGTGATTCGCAGCTCGGGATGCACAATGAGCAGTTCTTC. Translating gives CATSDSQLGMHNEQFF. The V and J genes are TRBV24-1 and TRBJ2-1; tentative D call: TRBD2 (5 bases). This CDR3 has 16 residues. V was shortened by 2 bases and J by 5 bases, with 15 bases between the two germline ends. From germline, CDR1 is KGHDR and CDR2 SFDVKD.

This chain links TRBV12-3 or TRBV12-4 with TRBJ2-7, with 7 nucleotides matching TRBD2. V shed 1 base and J 3 bases; nucleotides not matched to a gene: 6. The CDR3 totals 15 residues. The CDR3 reads CASSLEVAGLYEQYF. In DNA form, the CDR3 reads TGTGCCAGCAGTTTAGAAGTAGCGGGCCTCTACGAGCAGTACTTC.

The chain joins TRBV7-9 to TRBJ1-4; 8 bases map to TRBD1. J was trimmed by 5 bases and V by 5 bases; bases with no gene match: 7. The CDR3 extends over 15 amino acids. Germline-derived CDR1 and CDR2 are SEHNR and FQNEAQ (reference sequence). CDR3 residues: CASSTPQGGNEKLFF. The CDR3 nucleotides read TGTGCCAGCAGCACCCCACAGGGGGGGAATGAAAAACTGTTTTTT.